This T cell receptor beta chain was retrieved from a study of OX40 agonist ivuxolimab in advanced cancers. Study context: As their treatment, patients were administered ivuxolimab, an agonistic anti-OX40 (CD134) antibody. A diagnosis of hepatocellular carcinoma, melanoma, renal cell or head and neck cancer was present in dose-escalation patients.

Findings of the study overall: Compared with CD4+, CD8+ T cells on average had more expanded clones.

Regarding this clone: What it binds is unknown.

Assay: immunoSEQ multiplex PCR; the TCRdb copy retains only in-frame clones and omits some. The table shows roughly 41,000 clones, with 82% occurring only once. Patients were ruled out by autoimmune disease history or systemic immunosuppression. The CDR3 is made up of 15 amino acids. Trimming cost V 0 bases and J 1 base, with 11 bases left between them. From germline, CDR1 is SQVTM and CDR2 ANQGSEA. The sample consisted of CD4+ or CD8+ T cells sorted from blood, taken in a trial of the OX40 agonist ivuxolimab. This receptor was taken from an adult with an advanced solid tumor such as melanoma, head and neck, liver or kidney cancer. The chain combines TRBV29-1 with TRBJ2-3, with TRBD2 as a possible D gene (7 bases). For the CDR3, the DNA is TGCAGCGTTGAAGATAGGGAGGGGGGCACAGATACGCAGTATTTT. Amino acid sequence: CSVEDREGGTDTQYF.